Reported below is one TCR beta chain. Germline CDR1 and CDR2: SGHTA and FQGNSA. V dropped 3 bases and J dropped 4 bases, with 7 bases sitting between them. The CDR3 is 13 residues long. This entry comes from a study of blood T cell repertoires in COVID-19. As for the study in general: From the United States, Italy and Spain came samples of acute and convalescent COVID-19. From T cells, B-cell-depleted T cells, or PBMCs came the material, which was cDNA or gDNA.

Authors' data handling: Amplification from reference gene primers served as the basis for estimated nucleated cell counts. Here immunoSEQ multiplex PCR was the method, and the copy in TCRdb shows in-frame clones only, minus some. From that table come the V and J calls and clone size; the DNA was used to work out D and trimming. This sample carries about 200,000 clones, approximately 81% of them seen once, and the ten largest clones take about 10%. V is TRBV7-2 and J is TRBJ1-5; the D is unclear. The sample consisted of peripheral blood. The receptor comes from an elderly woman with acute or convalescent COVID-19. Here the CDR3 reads CASSFGENQPQHF. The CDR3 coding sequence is TGTGCCAGCAGCTTTGGGGAGAATCAGCCCCAGCATTTT.